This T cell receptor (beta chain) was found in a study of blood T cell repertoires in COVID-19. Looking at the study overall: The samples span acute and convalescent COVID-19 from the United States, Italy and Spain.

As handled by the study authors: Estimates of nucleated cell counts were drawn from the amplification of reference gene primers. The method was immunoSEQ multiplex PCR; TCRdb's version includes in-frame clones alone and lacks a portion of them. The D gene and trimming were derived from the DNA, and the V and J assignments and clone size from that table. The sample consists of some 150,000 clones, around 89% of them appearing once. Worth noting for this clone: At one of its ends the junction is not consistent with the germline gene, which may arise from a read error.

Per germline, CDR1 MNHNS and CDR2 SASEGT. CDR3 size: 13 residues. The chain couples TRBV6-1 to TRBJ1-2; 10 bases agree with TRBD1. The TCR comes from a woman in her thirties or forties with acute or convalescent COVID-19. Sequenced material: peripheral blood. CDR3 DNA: TGTGCCAGCAGTGAGCCAGACAGGGGGCCTAGTCGATTC. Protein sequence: CASSEPDRGPSRF.